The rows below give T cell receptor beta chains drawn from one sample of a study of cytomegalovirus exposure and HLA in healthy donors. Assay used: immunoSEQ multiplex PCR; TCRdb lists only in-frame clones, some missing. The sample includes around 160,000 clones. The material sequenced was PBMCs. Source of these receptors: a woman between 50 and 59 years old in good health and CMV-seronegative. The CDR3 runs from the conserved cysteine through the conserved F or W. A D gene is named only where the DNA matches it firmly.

CDR3: CASSFLGSYEQYF
DNA: TGTGCCAGCAGCTTTTTGGGGAGCTACGAGCAGTACTTC
J: TRBJ2-7
V: TRBV7-2
D: -

CDR3: CASRRTGGRTEAFF
DNA: TGTGCCAGCAGAAGGACAGGGGGACGGACTGAAGCTTTCTTT
J: TRBJ1-1
V: TRBV28
D: TRBD1

CDR3: CASSQDPRQGAGETQYF
DNA: TGCGCCAGCAGCCAAGACCCTAGACAGGGGGCGGGAGAGACCCAGTACTTC
J: TRBJ2-5
V: TRBV4-3
D: TRBD1

CDR3: CASATGREGNTIYF
DNA: TGTGCCAGCGCTACAGGGAGGGAAGGAAACACCATATATTTT
J: TRBJ1-3
V: TRBV28
D: -

CDR3: CASSSPQGNTIYF
DNA: TGTGCCAGCAGTTCTCCACAGGGTAACACCATATATTTT
J: TRBJ1-3
V: TRBV6-5
D: -

CDR3: CASSWTSGRAGGEFF
DNA: TGTGCCAGCAGTTGGACTAGCGGGAGGGCCGGGGGGGAGTTCTTC
J: TRBJ2-1
V: TRBV6-5
D: TRBD2

CDR3: CASSHDRGSGNTIYF
DNA: TGTGCCAGCTCACACGACAGGGGCTCTGGAAACACCATATATTTT
J: TRBJ1-3
V: TRBV18
D: TRBD1

CDR3: CASSLAGGLGYEQYF
DNA: TGTGCCAGCAGCTTGGCGGGGGGGTTAGGCTACGAGCAGTACTTC
J: TRBJ2-7
V: TRBV5-5
D: TRBD2

CDR3: CASSSPPGMNTEAFF
DNA: TGTGCCAGCAGTTCCCCCCCAGGCATGAACACTGAAGCTTTCTTT
J: TRBJ1-1
V: TRBV28
D: -

CDR3: CASSRTLYGYTF
DNA: TGTGCCAGCAGCCGGACTCTCTATGGCTACACCTTC
J: TRBJ1-2
V: TRBV5-6
D: -

CDR3: CASGSAGSTPLHF
DNA: TGTGCTAGTGGTTCCGCGGGGAGCACACCCCTCCACTTT
J: TRBJ1-6
V: TRBV12-5
D: -

CDR3: CASSGTSGRETQYF
DNA: TGTGCCAGCAGCGGGACTAGCGGGCGAGAGACCCAGTACTTC
J: TRBJ2-5
V: TRBV5-4
D: TRBD2

CDR3: CASSDLGQGVGYTF
DNA: TGTGCCAGCAGTGACTTGGGACAGGGGGTCGGCTACACCTTC
J: TRBJ1-2
V: TRBV6-4
D: TRBD1

CDR3: CASSLTGPFGYTF
DNA: TGTGCCAGCAGCTTGACAGGGCCGTTTGGCTACACCTTC
J: TRBJ1-2
V: TRBV5-4
D: -

CDR3: CASSIIAGNDEQYF
DNA: TGTGCCAGTAGTATAATCGCAGGGAACGACGAGCAGTACTTC
J: TRBJ2-7
V: TRBV19
D: -

CDR3: CASRASGTEIYEQYF
DNA: TGTGCCAGCAGAGCCTCCGGGACAGAGATTTACGAGCAGTACTTC
J: TRBJ2-7
V: TRBV28
D: TRBD1

CDR3: CASSVRLAGQETQYF
DNA: TGCGCCAGCAGCGTACGACTAGCGGGGCAAGAGACCCAGTACTTC
J: TRBJ2-5
V: TRBV5-1
D: TRBD2

CDR3: CASSIQGGPTIYF
DNA: TGTGCCAGCAGTATCCAGGGAGGTCCCACCATATATTTT
J: TRBJ1-3
V: TRBV28
D: -

CDR3: CASSPSSLTPNTEAFF
DNA: TGTGCCAGCAGTCCGAGTTCACTGACACCGAACACTGAAGCTTTCTTT
J: TRBJ1-1
V: TRBV28
D: -

CDR3: CATSSGLAEETQYF
DNA: TGTGCCACCAGCAGTGGACTAGCGGAAGAGACCCAGTACTTC
J: TRBJ2-5
V: TRBV15
D: TRBD2

CDR3: CASSVGGYGQETQYF
DNA: TGTGCCAGCAGCGTAGGAGGGTATGGCCAAGAGACCCAGTACTTC
J: TRBJ2-5
V: TRBV9
D: -

CDR3: CASRESGGSSTDTQYF
DNA: TGTGCCAGCAGAGAATCAGGGGGATCTAGCACAGATACGCAGTATTTT
J: TRBJ2-3
V: TRBV2
D: TRBD1

CDR3: CASSPPSADTQYF
DNA: TGTGCCAGCTCACCACCGAGCGCAGATACGCAGTATTTT
J: TRBJ2-3
V: TRBV18
D: -

CDR3: CASSMTGFNEQFF
DNA: TGTGCCAGCAGCATGACAGGGTTTAATGAGCAGTTCTTC
J: TRBJ2-1
V: TRBV27
D: TRBD1

CDR3: CASSQVGRAHNEQFF
DNA: TGCGCCAGCAGCCAAGTCGGCAGGGCCCACAATGAGCAGTTCTTC
J: TRBJ2-1
V: TRBV4-1
D: -

CDR3: CASSSRGSGRVGANEQFF
DNA: TGTGCCAGCAGCTCCCGGGGGAGCGGGAGGGTGGGTGCCAATGAGCAGTTCTTC
J: TRBJ2-1
V: TRBV11-3
D: TRBD2

CDR3: CASSLVSSGELFF
DNA: TGTGCCAGCAGCTTAGTCTCTTCCGGGGAGCTGTTTTTT
J: TRBJ2-2
V: TRBV7-6
D: -

CDR3: CASSPGQGFFLFNQPQHF
DNA: TGTGCCAGCAGTCCCGGACAGGGTTTTTTCCTTTTCAATCAGCCCCAGCATTTT
J: TRBJ1-5
V: TRBV14
D: TRBD1

CDR3: CASSQDETSIDEQFF
DNA: TGCGCCAGCAGCCAAGATGAGACTAGTATCGATGAGCAGTTCTTC
J: TRBJ2-1
V: TRBV4-3
D: -

CDR3: CASSLGTGDTGELFF
DNA: TGTGCCAGTAGTCTGGGGACAGGGGACACCGGGGAGCTGTTTTTT
J: TRBJ2-2
V: TRBV19
D: TRBD1

CDR3: CASSLLGPDSGVYEQYF
DNA: TGTGCCAGCAGTTTATTGGGTCCGGATAGCGGGGTTTACGAGCAGTACTTC
J: TRBJ2-7
V: TRBV27
D: TRBD2